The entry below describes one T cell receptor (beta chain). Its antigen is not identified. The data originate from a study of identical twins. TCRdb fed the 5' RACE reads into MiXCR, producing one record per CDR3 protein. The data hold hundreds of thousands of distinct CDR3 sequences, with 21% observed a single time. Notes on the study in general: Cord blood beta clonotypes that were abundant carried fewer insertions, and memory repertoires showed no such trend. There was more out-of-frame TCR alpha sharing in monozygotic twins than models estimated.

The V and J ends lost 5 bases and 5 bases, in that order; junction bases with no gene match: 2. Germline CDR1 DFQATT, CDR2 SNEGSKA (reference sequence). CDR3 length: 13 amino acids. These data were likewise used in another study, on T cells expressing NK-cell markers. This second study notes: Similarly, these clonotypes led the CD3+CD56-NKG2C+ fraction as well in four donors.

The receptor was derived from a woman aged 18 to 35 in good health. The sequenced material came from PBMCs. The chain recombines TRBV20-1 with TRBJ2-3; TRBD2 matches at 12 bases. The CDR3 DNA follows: TGCAGTGCTTTGGGACTAGCGGGAGATACGCAGTATTTT. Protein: CSALGLAGDTQYF.